A selection of T cell receptor beta chains follows, all from one sample in a study of cytomegalovirus exposure and HLA in healthy donors. TCRdb's table, derived via immunoSEQ multiplex PCR, lists solely in-frame clones and lacks some. The repertoire has roughly 190,000 clones, approximately 80% of them found once; the top ten carry more than 8.5%. Material for sequencing was PBMCs. The receptors originated from a woman in her forties or fifties in good health and CMV-seropositive. Each CDR3 is given with its conserved first and last residue. A D gene is named only where the DNA matches it firmly. Rows give clone size only sometimes, using once, few, many, or a class for an expanded clone.

CATVPGQGNYGYTF,TGTGCCACCGTCCCGGGACAGGGGAACTATGGCTACACCTTC,.,TRBJ1-2,TRBV19,TRBD1
CASSLALAGGSWTQYF,TGTGCCAGCAGCTTGGCACTAGCGGGGGGGTCGTGGACCCAGTACTTC,.,TRBJ2-5,TRBV5-4,TRBD2
CASSPPGVYSNQPQHF,TGTGCCAGCTCACCACCAGGGGTCTATAGCAATCAGCCCCAGCATTTT,.,TRBJ1-5,TRBV18,.
CASIEKGVGRETQYF,TGTGCCAGCATCGAGAAGGGGGTAGGACGGGAGACCCAGTACTTC,.,TRBJ2-5,TRBV7-8,.
CASSLEDTAKQYF,TGTGCCAGCAGCTTAGAAGACACGGCCAAGCAGTACTTC,.,TRBJ2-7,TRBV7-9,.
CASSTGRTQETQYF,TGCGCCAGCAGCACAGGGAGAACCCAAGAGACCCAGTACTTC,.,TRBJ2-5,TRBV5-1,.
CASSLSRLLSNEQFF,TGTGCCAGCAGTTTATCACGACTACTCTCCAATGAGCAGTTCTTC,.,TRBJ2-1,TRBV27,.
CASSLSGEDSGNTIYF,TGTGCCAGCAGCTTGTCGGGGGAAGACTCTGGAAACACCATATATTTT,.,TRBJ1-3,TRBV5-6,.
CASSVTGEGAGNTIYF,TGTGCCAGCAGCGTAACAGGGGAAGGAGCTGGAAACACCATATATTTT,.,TRBJ1-3,TRBV9,TRBD1
CASTYAPSHYEQYF,TGTGCCAGCACTTACGCCCCGTCCCACTACGAGCAGTACTTC,.,TRBJ2-7,TRBV19,.
CASSPLYQRGGETQYF,TGTGCCAGCTCACCCCTCTATCAGCGGGGTGGGGAGACCCAGTACTTC,.,TRBJ2-5,TRBV18,TRBD2
CTSSRVRLAGGLNEQFF,TGTACCAGCAGCCGTGTTAGACTAGCGGGGGGCCTCAATGAGCAGTTCTTC,once,TRBJ2-1,TRBV28,TRBD2
CASSLVRTGDGPLHF,TGTGCCAGCAGCCTGGTCAGGACAGGGGACGGGCCCCTCCACTTT,.,TRBJ1-6,TRBV28,TRBD1
CASSSTSNPGETQYF,TGCGCCAGCAGCTCGACTAGCAACCCAGGGGAGACCCAGTACTTC,.,TRBJ2-5,TRBV5-1,TRBD2
CASSRRYPGQLNTEAFF,TGTGCCAGCAGCCGTCGTTATCCGGGACAGCTGAACACTGAAGCTTTCTTT,.,TRBJ1-1,TRBV11-2,TRBD1
CASSLNPQAGDVYNEQFF,TGTGCCAGCAGCTTAAACCCTCAAGCGGGGGATGTCTACAATGAGCAGTTCTTC,.,TRBJ2-1,TRBV7-3,TRBD2
CASSLTPRTVTYEQYF,TGTGCCAGCAGCTTAACCCCTAGGACAGTGACCTACGAGCAGTACTTC,.,TRBJ2-7,TRBV7-9,.
CASSIDRGRVNQPQHF,TGTGCCAGCTCAATCGACAGGGGGCGAGTGAATCAGCCCCAGCATTTT,.,TRBJ1-5,TRBV18,TRBD1
CASSHAGTGTYEQYF,TGCGCCAGCAGCCACGCCGGGACAGGGACCTACGAGCAGTACTTC,few,TRBJ2-7,TRBV4-3,TRBD1
CASSMAGGPADTQYF,TGTGCCAGTAGTATGGCGGGGGGGCCCGCGGATACGCAGTATTTT,.,TRBJ2-3,TRBV19,TRBD2
CASRPERIATVPLQGYTF,TGTGCCAGCAGGCCAGAAAGAATCGCAACAGTGCCTCTCCAGGGCTACACCTTC,.,TRBJ1-2,TRBV5-4,.
CASSEAGAGSTPLHF,TGTGCCAGCAGTGAAGCGGGGGCAGGGTCAACACCCCTCCACTTT,.,TRBJ1-6,TRBV6-1,.
CASSIVGGASYEQYF,TGTGCCAGTAGTATAGTTGGAGGGGCGTCCTACGAGCAGTACTTC,.,TRBJ2-7,TRBV19,.
CASSSTSYEQYF,TGCGCCAGCAGCTCGACTTCCTACGAGCAGTACTTC,.,TRBJ2-7,TRBV5-1,.